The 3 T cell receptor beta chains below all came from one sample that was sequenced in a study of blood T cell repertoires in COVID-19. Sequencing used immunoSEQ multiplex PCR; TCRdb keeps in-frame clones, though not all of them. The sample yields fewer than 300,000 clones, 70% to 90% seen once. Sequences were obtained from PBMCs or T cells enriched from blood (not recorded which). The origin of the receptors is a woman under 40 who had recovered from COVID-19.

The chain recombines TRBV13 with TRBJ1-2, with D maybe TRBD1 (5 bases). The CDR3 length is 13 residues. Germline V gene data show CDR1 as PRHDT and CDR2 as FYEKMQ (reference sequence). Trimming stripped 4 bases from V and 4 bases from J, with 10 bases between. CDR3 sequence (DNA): TGTGCCAGCAGCTGGCAGGGCACCTATGGCTACACCTTC. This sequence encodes CASSWQGTYGYTF.

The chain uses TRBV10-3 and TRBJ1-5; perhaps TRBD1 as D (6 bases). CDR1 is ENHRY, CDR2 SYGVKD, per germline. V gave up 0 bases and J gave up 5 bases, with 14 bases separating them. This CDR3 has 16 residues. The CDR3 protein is CAISESPTGPYQPQHF. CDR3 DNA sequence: TGTGCCATCAGTGAGTCTCCGACAGGCCCCTATCAGCCCCAGCATTTT.

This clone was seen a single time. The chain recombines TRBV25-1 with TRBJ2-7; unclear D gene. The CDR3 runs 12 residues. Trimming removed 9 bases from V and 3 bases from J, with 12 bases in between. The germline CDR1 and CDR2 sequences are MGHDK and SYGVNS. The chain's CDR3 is CASISPGYEQYF. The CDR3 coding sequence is TGTGCCAGTATCTCCCCAGGCTACGAGCAGTACTTC.